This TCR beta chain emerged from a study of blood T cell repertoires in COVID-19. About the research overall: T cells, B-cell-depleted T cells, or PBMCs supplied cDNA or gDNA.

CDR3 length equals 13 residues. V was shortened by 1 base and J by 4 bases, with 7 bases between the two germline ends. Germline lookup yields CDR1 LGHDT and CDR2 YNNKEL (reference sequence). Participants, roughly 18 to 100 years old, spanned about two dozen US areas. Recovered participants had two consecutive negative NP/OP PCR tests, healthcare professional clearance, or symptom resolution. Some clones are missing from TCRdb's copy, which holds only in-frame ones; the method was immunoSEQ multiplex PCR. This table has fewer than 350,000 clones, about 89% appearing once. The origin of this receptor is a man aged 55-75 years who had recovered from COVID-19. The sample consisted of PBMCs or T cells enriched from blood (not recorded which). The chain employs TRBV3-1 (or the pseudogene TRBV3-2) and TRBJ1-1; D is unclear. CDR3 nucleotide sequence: TGTGCCAGCAGCCAAGGTGACACCACTGAAGCTTTCTTT. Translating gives CASSQGDTTEAFF.